Each of the 20 T cell receptor beta chains below was sequenced from the same sample in a study of tissue T cells after allogeneic stem cell transplantation. TCRdb keeps only in-frame clones here, not all; method: immunoSEQ multiplex PCR. This table has 7,000 or so clones, 56% appearing once. The sample in question was duodenum tissue, obtained at autopsy. These receptors were collected from a female donor aged 60 or older with lung cancer.

The rearrangement links TRBV6-5 to TRBJ1-1; 8 nucleotides agree with TRBD1. In germline, CDR1 is MNHEY, CDR2 SVGAGI. The trim removed 7 bases at V and 5 bases at J, leaving 6 bases unmatched. CDR3 size: 13 residues. CDR3 sequence reads: CASTTGVRTEAFF. The DNA for the CDR3 is TGTGCCAGCACGACAGGGGTGAGGACTGAAGCTTTCTTT.

The CDR3: CASSQVGDTEAFF. CDR3 nucleotides: TGCGCCAGCAGCCAAGTAGGCGACACTGAAGCTTTCTTT. This sequence joins TRBV4-1 and TRBJ1-1; D gene unclear. The V and J ends lost 1 base and 3 bases respectively, with 6 bases between them. The CDR3 covers 13 residues. Germline assignment: CDR1 MGHRA and CDR2 YSYEKL.

The chain links TRBV30 to TRBJ2-2; D is uncertain. The V gene's germline CDR1 is GTSNPN and CDR2 SVGIG (reference sequence). The length of the CDR3 is 11 residues. Trimming cost V 1 base and J 6 bases, with 3 bases left between them. The CDR3 DNA sequence: TGTGCCTGGAGTGATCCCGGGGAGCTGTTTTTT. This encodes CAWSDPGELFF.

The chain couples TRBV6-1 to TRBJ1-1; D call uncertain. Deletions cut 3 bases from V and 1 base from J, with 15 bases between. CDR3 length equals 16 residues. CDR1 MNHNS and CDR2 SASEGT come from the germline V gene. CDR3 in DNA: TGTGCCAGCAGTGATAGAGCCCGGGGTCCGAACACTGAAGCTTTCTTT. This codes for CASSDRARGPNTEAFF.

This clone has only a few counts. The chain combines TRBV30 with TRBJ2-1; D call uncertain. The CDR3 contains 16 residues. The ends were cut back, 2 bases at V and 5 bases at J, with 19 bases in the middle. Germline assignment: CDR1 GTSNPN and CDR2 SVGIG (reference sequence). CDR3 protein: CAWSSPGRSPNNEQFF. DNA for the CDR3: TGTGCCTGGAGTAGCCCAGGTCGGTCCCCGAACAATGAGCAGTTCTTC. The entire variable domain, with the rest obtained from reference TRBV30 and TRBJ2-1, is as follows: SQTIHQWPATLVQPVGSPLSLECTVEGTSNPNLYWYRQAAGRGLQLLFYSVGIGQISSEVPQNLSASRPQDRQFILSSKKLLLSDSGFYLCAWSSPGRSPNNEQFFGPGTRLTVL.

This clone is classed as medium-sized. The chain has TRBV2 and TRBJ1-1; D is possibly TRBD1 (6 bases). V shed 5 bases and J shed 4 bases, with 11 bases lying between them. The germline CDR1 and CDR2 sequences are SNHLY and FYNNEI. The CDR3 has 13 amino acids. In nucleotides, the CDR3 is TGTGCCAGCAGTAAACAGGGTAGCACTGAAGCTTTCTTT. It translates to CASSKQGSTEAFF.

The chain employs TRBV11-3 and TRBJ2-4, with D possibly matching TRBD2 (6 bases). In germline, CDR1 is SGHNT, CDR2 YENEEA. This CDR3 is 16 amino acids long. Trimming cost V 0 bases and J 6 bases, with 15 bases left between them. This CDR3 reads CASSLESQYGGNIQYF. The CDR3 DNA is TGTGCCAGCAGCTTAGAATCCCAATACGGGGGAAACATTCAGTACTTC.

This clone is medium-sized in the sample. J is TRBJ2-1 and V is TRBV24-1, with 7 nucleotides matching TRBD2. The ends lost 6 bases at V and 5 bases at J; junction bases unmatched: 12. There are 16 residues in the CDR3. Germline CDR1 KGHDR, CDR2 SFDVKD. This CDR3 is CATSPGGAGRDNEQFF. DNA of the CDR3: TGTGCCACCAGTCCCGGAGGAGCGGGGAGAGACAATGAGCAGTTCTTC.

This clone has just a few counts. The chain employs TRBV5-1 and TRBJ2-1; 9 nucleotides match TRBD1. V shed 2 bases and J 16 bases; nucleotides not matched to a gene: 10. Per the germline V gene, CDR1 is SGHRS and CDR2 is YFSETQ. This CDR3 contains 13 residues. As DNA, the CDR3 is TGCGCCAGCAGCTTCGTGACAGGGGGTATAATTTTCTTC. It yields the protein CASSFVTGGIIFF.

The chain is built from TRBV14 and TRBJ1-6, with no clear D. The germline V and J ends were trimmed by 0 bases and 7 bases, with 10 bases remaining between them. Germline CDR1 reads SGHDN; CDR2 reads FVKESK. The CDR3 has 15 amino acids. The CDR3 nucleotides are TGTGCCAGCAGCCAAGAATGGTTGCCGAATTCACCCCTCCACTTT. Residues: CASSQEWLPNSPLHF.

The chain recombines TRBV3-1 (or the pseudogene TRBV3-2) with TRBJ2-7; TRBD2 matches 10 bases. In germline, CDR1 is LGHDT, CDR2 YNNKEL (reference sequence). The CDR3 contains 17 residues. V shed 1 base, J shed 1 base, and the junction held 7 bases outside the gene matches. The CDR3 nucleotides are TGTGCCAGCAGCCAAGGTCTAGCGGGAGTACAATCCTACGAGCAGTACTTC. Protein: CASSQGLAGVQSYEQYF.

The chain employs TRBV11-2 and TRBJ1-4, with 8 bases matching TRBD1. This CDR3 region has 13 residues. Germline V gene data show CDR1 as SGHAT and CDR2 as FQNNGV. J lost 10 bases, V lost 3 bases, and 4 bases had no gene match. CDR3 protein: CASSFRTGRKLFF. The CDR3 DNA is TGTGCCAGCAGCTTCCGGACAGGGAGAAAACTGTTTTTT. Full variable domain (remainder filled in from reference TRBV11-2 and TRBJ1-4): EAGVAQSPRYKIIEKRQSVAFWCNPISGHATLYWYQQILGQGPKLLIQFQNNGVVDDSQLPKDRFSAERLKGVDSTLKIQPAKLEDSAVYLCASSFRTGRKLFFGSGTQLSVL.

The chain has TRBV3-1 (or the pseudogene TRBV3-2) and TRBJ1-2; D unclear. The CDR3 is made up of 14 amino acids. Germline V gene lookup returns CDR1 LGHDT and CDR2 YNNKEL (reference sequence). The V end was cut by 1 base, the J end by 8 bases, with 14 bases between. The CDR3: CASSQVRSREGYTF. The CDR3 nucleotides read TGTGCCAGCAGCCAAGTTCGATCTCGCGAGGGCTACACCTTC.

This clone was detected a few times. This chain uses TRBV9 with TRBJ1-2, with D unclear. V lost 0 bases and J 8 bases, leaving 8 bases between the germline ends. CDR3 length equals 12 residues. Germline V gives CDR1 SGDLS, CDR2 YYNGEE. CDR3 in amino acids: CASSVGVGGYTF. CDR3 nucleotide sequence: TGTGCCAGCAGCGTAGGGGTCGGGGGCTACACCTTC.

In its sample, this clone ranks as medium-sized (0.01 to 0.1%). The rearrangement joins TRBV2 to TRBJ1-2; TRBD1 matches 9 bases. CDR1 and CDR2 (germline): SNHLY, FYNNEI. The junction had 11 bases not matched to a gene; V was cut back by 6 bases and J by 6 bases. There are 15 residues in the CDR3. The CDR3 nucleotides read TGTGCCAGCAGAAGGTCGGGACAGGGTGAAGATGGCTACACCTTC. Its translation is CASRRSGQGEDGYTF.

The rearrangement joins TRBV6-6 to TRBJ2-1; TRBD2 might be the D (6 bases). V was clipped by 7 bases and J by 4 bases, with 17 bases between them. The germline V gene has CDR1 MNHNY and CDR2 SVGAGI (reference sequence). CDR3 size: 15 residues. This CDR3 reads CASTAGRKGYNEQFF. As DNA, the CDR3 is TGTGCCAGCACCGCGGGACGTAAGGGATACAATGAGCAGTTCTTC.

The J gene is TRBJ2-7, the V gene TRBV24-1, with TRBD2 matching over 11 bases. Unmatched junction bases numbered 5, after V lost 11 bases and J lost 6 bases. The CDR3 is made up of 12 amino acids. Germline V gene sequence: CDR1 KGHDR, CDR2 SFDVKD. The CDR3 DNA is TGTGCCATCGAAGGGACTAGCGGCGAGCAGTACTTC. This encodes CAIEGTSGEQYF.

About this clone: Other DNA sequences in this sample translate to the same CDR3. This sequence joins TRBV4-3 and TRBJ1-2, with D possibly TRBD1 on 5 matching bases. Trimming pared 0 bases from V and 4 bases from J, leaving 9 bases between. CDR3 length: 14 amino acids. The germline V gene has CDR1 LGHNA and CDR2 YSLEER. The CDR3 sequence: CASSQDRGGYGYTF. CDR3 sequence (DNA): TGCGCCAGCAGCCAAGATCGGGGGGGCTATGGCTACACCTTC.

A few counts support this clone. CDR3 residues: CASSLNSPLHF. DNA of the CDR3: TGTGCCAGCAGTCTTAATTCACCCCTCCACTTT. This chain connects TRBV12-3 or TRBV12-4 to TRBJ1-6, with no clear D. V lost 5 bases and J 6 bases, leaving 2 bases between the germline ends. CDR3 size: 11 residues.

This rearrangement joins TRBV2 to TRBJ2-7; D might be TRBD2 (5 bases). Germline V CDR1 and CDR2: SNHLY, FYNNEI. The CDR3 is 14 residues long. V lost 7 bases to trimming and J lost 1 base, with 14 bases between them. The CDR3: CASTKEDGSYEQYF. The CDR3 DNA reads as TGTGCCAGCACCAAGGAGGACGGATCCTACGAGCAGTACTTC.